This T cell receptor (beta chain) was identified during a study of T cell responses to AZD1222 COVID-19 vaccine. Whole-study findings and limits: Nearly half of spike-specific TCRs reportedly target unmutated variant regions.

Profiled with immunoSEQ multiplex PCR; TCRdb holds only in-frame clones, not every one. The data show around 120,000 clones, around nine tenths seen once. Germline V lookup: CDR1 LNHDA, CDR2 SQIVND (reference sequence). The trim removed 5 bases at V and 5 bases at J, leaving 10 bases unmatched. The CDR3 consists of 15 residues. A remark on this clone: The antigen is undetermined.

This material consisted of peripheral blood, taken on day 0 of AZD1222 vaccination. The clonotype originates from an adult in good health. This sequence joins TRBV19 and TRBJ2-5, with 8 bases identical to TRBD2. This CDR3 is CASSAPTSARETQYF. In DNA, the CDR3 is TGTGCCAGTAGTGCCCCGACTAGCGCGAGGGAGACCCAGTACTTC.